This paragraph reports one TCR beta chain. Antigen specificity is unknown. The data belong to a study of cytotoxic CD8 clonotypes in ibrutinib-treated CLL. The overall study: Patients: fewer than 12 relapsed/refractory, fewer than 16 treatment-naive, roughly 18 IGHV unmutated. Responses: approximately 25 partial, 2 complete; after median roughly 63 months, 14 stayed remitted, around twelve progressed.

Profiling relied on immunoSEQ multiplex PCR, and the TCRdb table lists in-frame clones only, not all of them. The repertoire has 20,000 to 25,000 clones, around 75% of them found once; the top ten carry roughly 7.9%. Study-level points and caveats: A difference in sampling times existed between sustained-remission and progressing patients.

The CDR3 totals 15 residues. Germline lookup yields CDR1 SGDLS and CDR2 YYNGEE. Deletions cut 4 bases from V and 0 bases from J, with 13 bases between. The chain recombines TRBV9 with TRBJ1-1; D unresolved. The sequence came from a human donor with chronic lymphocytic leukemia. The material was PBMCs, obtained before ibrutinib treatment. CDR3 sequence: CASSSQGIMNTEAFF. In DNA form, the CDR3 reads TGTGCCAGCAGCTCTCAAGGGATTATGAACACTGAAGCTTTCTTT.